This TCR beta chain was recovered during a study of neurological immune-mediated disorders. The study drew its healthy controls from blood bank volunteers in Maryland, USA. cDNA synthesis was performed by 5'RACE with 10-nucleotide random UMIs. Whenever a sequencing run was performed, it yielded over 170 million TCR-beta sequences from 15-18 subjects. One entry per CDR3 protein, called by TCRdb with MiXCR from the 5' RACE reads. The sample consists of about 31,000 distinct CDR3 sequences, approximately 4% of them appearing once. V shed 6 bases and J 9 bases; nucleotides not matched to a gene: 11. This CDR3 comprises 15 residues. Germline CDR1 and CDR2: SGHTA and FQGNSA. This clonotype was observed at least ten times.

The sequence was obtained from a woman in her 40s in good health. J is TRBJ1-6 and V is TRBV7-2; 7 bases are shared with TRBD1. Sequencing was done on a sample of CD4+ T cells from blood. The CDR3, as DNA: TGTGCCAGCAGACCTACGACAGGGTTAGGTTCACCCCTCCACTTT. This gives the protein CASRPTTGLGSPLHF.